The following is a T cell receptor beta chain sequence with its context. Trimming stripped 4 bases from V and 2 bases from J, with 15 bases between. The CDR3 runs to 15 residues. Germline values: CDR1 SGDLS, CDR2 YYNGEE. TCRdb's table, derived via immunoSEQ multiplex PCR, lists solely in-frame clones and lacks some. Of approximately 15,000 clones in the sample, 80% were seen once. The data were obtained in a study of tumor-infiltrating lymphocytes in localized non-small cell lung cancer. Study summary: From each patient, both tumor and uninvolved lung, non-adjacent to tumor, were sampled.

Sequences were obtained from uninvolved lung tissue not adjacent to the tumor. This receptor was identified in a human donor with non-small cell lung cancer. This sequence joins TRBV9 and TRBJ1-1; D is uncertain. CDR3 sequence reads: CASSRTGQVNTEAFF. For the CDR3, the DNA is TGTGCCAGCAGCCGAACTGGGCAGGTAAACACTGAAGCTTTCTTT.